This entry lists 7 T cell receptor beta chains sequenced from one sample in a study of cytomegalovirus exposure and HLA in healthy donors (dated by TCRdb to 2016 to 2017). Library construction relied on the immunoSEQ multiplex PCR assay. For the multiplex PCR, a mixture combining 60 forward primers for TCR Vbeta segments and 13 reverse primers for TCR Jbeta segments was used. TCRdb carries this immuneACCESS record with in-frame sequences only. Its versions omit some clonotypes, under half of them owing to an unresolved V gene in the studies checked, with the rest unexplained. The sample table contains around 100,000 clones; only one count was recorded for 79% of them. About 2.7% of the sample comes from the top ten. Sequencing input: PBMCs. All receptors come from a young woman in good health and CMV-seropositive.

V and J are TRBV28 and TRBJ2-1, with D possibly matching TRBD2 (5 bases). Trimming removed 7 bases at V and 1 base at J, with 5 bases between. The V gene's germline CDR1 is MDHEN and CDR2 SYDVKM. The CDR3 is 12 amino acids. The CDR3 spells CASTGSYNEQFF. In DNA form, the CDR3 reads TGTGCCAGCACGGGGTCCTACAATGAGCAGTTCTTC.

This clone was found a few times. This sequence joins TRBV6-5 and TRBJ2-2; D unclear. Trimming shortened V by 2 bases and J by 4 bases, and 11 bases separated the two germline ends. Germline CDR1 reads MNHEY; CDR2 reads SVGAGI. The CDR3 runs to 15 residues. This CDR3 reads CASSYGLPATGELFF. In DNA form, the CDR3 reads TGTGCCAGCAGTTACGGGCTCCCCGCCACCGGGGAGCTGTTTTTT.

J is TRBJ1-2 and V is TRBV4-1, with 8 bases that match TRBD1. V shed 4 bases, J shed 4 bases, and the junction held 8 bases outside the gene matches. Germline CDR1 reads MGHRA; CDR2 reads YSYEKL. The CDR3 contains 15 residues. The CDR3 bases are TGCGCCAGCAGCCTAGAGGATACAGGGGGCTATGGCTACACCTTC. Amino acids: CASSLEDTGGYGYTF.

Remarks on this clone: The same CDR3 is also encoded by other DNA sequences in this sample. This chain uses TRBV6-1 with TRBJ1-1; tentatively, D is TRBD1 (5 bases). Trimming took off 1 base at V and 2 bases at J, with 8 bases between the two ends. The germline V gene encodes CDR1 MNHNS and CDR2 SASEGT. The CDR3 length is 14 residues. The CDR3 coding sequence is TGTGCCAGCAGTGAAGGGGGCCTTAACACTGAAGCTTTCTTT. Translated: CASSEGGLNTEAFF.

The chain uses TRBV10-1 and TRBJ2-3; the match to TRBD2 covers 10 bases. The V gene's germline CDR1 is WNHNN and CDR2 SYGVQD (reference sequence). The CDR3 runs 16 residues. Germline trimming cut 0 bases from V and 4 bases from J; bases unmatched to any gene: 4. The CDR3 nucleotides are TGCGCCAGCAGTGAGTCCCTAGCGGGAGATCCAGATACGCAGTATTTT. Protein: CASSESLAGDPDTQYF.

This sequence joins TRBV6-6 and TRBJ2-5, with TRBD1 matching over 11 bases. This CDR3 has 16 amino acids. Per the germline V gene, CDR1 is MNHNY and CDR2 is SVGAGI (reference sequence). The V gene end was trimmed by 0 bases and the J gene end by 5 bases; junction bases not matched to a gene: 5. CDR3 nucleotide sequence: TGTGCCAGCAGTTACTCCGGGACAGGGGGTGGGGAGACCCAGTACTTC. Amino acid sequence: CASSYSGTGGGETQYF.

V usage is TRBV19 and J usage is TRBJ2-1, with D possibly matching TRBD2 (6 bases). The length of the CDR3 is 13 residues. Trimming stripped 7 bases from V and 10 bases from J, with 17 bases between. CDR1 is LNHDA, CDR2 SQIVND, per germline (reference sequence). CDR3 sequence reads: CASIGWLSGEQFF. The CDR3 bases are TGTGCCAGTATAGGATGGCTAAGCGGGGAGCAGTTCTTC.